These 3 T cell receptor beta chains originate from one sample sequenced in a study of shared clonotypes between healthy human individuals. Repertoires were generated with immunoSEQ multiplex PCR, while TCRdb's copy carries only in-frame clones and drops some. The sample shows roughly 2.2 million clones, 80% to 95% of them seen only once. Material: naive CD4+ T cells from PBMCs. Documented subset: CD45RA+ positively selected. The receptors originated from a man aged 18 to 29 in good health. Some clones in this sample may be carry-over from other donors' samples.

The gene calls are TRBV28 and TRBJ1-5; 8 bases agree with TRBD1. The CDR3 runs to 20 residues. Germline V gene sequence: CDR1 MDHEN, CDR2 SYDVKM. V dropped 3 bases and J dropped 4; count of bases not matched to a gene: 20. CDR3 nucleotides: TGTGCCAGCAGTTTGGGACCGGGACAGGCGCCCTCACTCGTAAATCAGCCCCAGCATTTT. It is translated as CASSLGPGQAPSLVNQPQHF. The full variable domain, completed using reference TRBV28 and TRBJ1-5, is DVKVTQSSRYLVKRTGEKVFLECVQDMDHENMFWYRQDPGLGLRLIYFSYDVKMKEKGDIPEGYSVSREKKERFSLILESASTNQTSMYLCASSLGPGQAPSLVNQPQHFGDGTRLSIL.

CDR3 nucleotides: TGTGCCAGCAGCTTATGGGCTGGGGACACTGAAGCTTTCTTT. Amino acid sequence: CASSLWAGDTEAFF. The chain recombines TRBV7-2 with TRBJ1-1; D gene uncertain. V was trimmed by 2 bases and J by 3 bases, leaving 10 bases between them. CDR1 SGHTA and CDR2 FQGNSA come from the germline V gene. CDR3 size: 14 residues.

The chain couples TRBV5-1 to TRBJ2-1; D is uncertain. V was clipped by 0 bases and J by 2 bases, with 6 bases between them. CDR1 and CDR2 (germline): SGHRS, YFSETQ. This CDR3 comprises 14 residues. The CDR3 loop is CASSLADTYNEQFF. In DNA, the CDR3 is TGCGCCAGCAGCTTGGCGGATACCTACAATGAGCAGTTCTTC.